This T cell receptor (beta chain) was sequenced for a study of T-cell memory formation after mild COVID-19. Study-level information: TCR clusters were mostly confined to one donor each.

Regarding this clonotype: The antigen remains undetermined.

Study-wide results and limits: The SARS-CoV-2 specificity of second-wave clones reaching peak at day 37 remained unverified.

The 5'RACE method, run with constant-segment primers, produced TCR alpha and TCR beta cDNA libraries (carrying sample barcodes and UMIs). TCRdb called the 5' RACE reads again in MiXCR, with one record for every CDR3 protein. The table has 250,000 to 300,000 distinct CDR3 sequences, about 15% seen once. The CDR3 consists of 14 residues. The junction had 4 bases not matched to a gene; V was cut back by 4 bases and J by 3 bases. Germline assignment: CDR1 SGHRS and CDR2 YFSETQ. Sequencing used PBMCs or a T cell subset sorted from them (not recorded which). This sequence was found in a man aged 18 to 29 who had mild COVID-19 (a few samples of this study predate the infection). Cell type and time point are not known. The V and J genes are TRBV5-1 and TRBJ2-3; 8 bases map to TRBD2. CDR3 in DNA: TGCGCCAGCAGCACACTAGCGGTGACAGATACGCAGTATTTT. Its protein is CASSTLAVTDTQYF.